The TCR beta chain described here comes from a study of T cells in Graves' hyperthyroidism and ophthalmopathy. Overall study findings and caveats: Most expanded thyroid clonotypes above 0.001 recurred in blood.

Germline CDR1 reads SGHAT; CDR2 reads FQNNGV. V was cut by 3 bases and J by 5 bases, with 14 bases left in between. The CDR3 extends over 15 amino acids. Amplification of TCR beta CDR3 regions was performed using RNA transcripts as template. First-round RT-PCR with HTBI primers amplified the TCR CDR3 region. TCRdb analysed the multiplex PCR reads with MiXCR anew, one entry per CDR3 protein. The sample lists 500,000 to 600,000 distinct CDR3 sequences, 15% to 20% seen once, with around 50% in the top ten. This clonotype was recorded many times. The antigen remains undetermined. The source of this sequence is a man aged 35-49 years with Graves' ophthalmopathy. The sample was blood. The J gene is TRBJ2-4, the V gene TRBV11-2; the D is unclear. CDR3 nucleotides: TGTGCCAGCAGCTTCGTGAAAGGGAAACAAAACATTCAGTACTTC. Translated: CASSFVKGKQNIQYF.